A selection of T cell receptor beta chains follows, all from one sample in a study of long-term antiretroviral therapy in people with HIV. Profiling relied on immunoSEQ multiplex PCR, and the TCRdb table lists in-frame clones only, not all of them. Here the sample spans about 30,000 clones, approximately 95% being singletons. This material consisted of unsorted PBMCs, taken 5.3 years after starting antiretroviral therapy. The receptors here all came from a man aged 50-60 years with HIV. Each CDR3 is given with its conserved first and last residue. The D gene is left open where the match is weak. Some rows have no size entry. The others give once, few or many, or a class for an expanded clone.

clone size: once
V gene: TRBV19
D gene: .
J gene: TRBJ2-5
CDR3 DNA: TGTGCCAGTAGTATCTCGTGGGGGCTTGAGACCCAGTACTTC
CDR3 protein: CASSISWGLETQYF

clone size: once
V gene: TRBV18
D gene: .
J gene: TRBJ1-1
CDR3 DNA: TGTGCCAGCTCATTCCAGCGGAACACTGAAGCTTTCTTT
CDR3 protein: CASSFQRNTEAFF

clone size: .
V gene: TRBV6-5
D gene: .
J gene: TRBJ2-7
CDR3 DNA: TGTGCCAGCAGTTACGGTCAGTCCTACGAGCAGTACTTC
CDR3 protein: CASSYGQSYEQYF

clone size: .
V gene: TRBV29-1
D gene: .
J gene: TRBJ2-3
CDR3 DNA: TGCAGCGTTCCGGGACAAACAGATACGCAGTATTTT
CDR3 protein: CSVPGQTDTQYF

clone size: .
V gene: TRBV5-1
D gene: TRBD1
J gene: TRBJ1-4
CDR3 DNA: TGCGCCAGCAGCGAAGGGACAGGGGGCGAAAAACTGTTTTTT
CDR3 protein: CASSEGTGGEKLFF

clone size: .
V gene: TRBV6-6
D gene: .
J gene: TRBJ2-7
CDR3 DNA: TGTGCCAGCAGTCGTGAGAGGGCCTACGAGCAGTACTTC
CDR3 protein: CASSRERAYEQYF

clone size: .
V gene: TRBV28
D gene: .
J gene: TRBJ1-2
CDR3 DNA: TGTGCCAGCAGTTTAACGGCATCCTATGGCTACACCTTC
CDR3 protein: CASSLTASYGYTF

clone size: .
V gene: TRBV6-5
D gene: .
J gene: TRBJ1-2
CDR3 DNA: TGTGCCAGCAGTCAAGGAGGCGGCTACACCTTC
CDR3 protein: CASSQGGGYTF

clone size: .
V gene: TRBV10-1
D gene: .
J gene: TRBJ2-3
CDR3 DNA: TGCGCCAGCAGTGTTGGCGGGAGCACAGATACGCAGTATTTT
CDR3 protein: CASSVGGSTDTQYF

clone size: .
V gene: TRBV27
D gene: .
J gene: TRBJ1-1
CDR3 DNA: TGTGCCAGCAGTTTATCGCCAACGGGAGAGACTGAAGCTTTCTTT
CDR3 protein: CASSLSPTGETEAFF

clone size: .
V gene: TRBV7-2
D gene: .
J gene: TRBJ2-2
CDR3 DNA: TGTGCCAGCAGCCGAGTGACTCAGAACACCGGGGAGCTGTTTTTT
CDR3 protein: CASSRVTQNTGELFF

clone size: .
V gene: TRBV9
D gene: TRBD2
J gene: TRBJ2-6
CDR3 DNA: TGTGCCAGCAGCGTAGTTGGGCTAGCGGGGGCCAAGGATTGGGCCAACGTCCTGACTTTC
CDR3 protein: CASSVVGLAGAKDWANVLTF

clone size: once
V gene: TRBV21-1
D gene: .
J gene: TRBJ1-2
CDR3 DNA: TGTGCCAGCAGCTGGTGCGGGACAGGGGTCGTGGACTATGGCTACACCTTC
CDR3 protein: CASSWCGTGVVDYGYTF

clone size: .
V gene: TRBV10-1
D gene: TRBD2
J gene: TRBJ2-5
CDR3 DNA: TGCGCCAGCAGTGAGTCTGGGCTAGCGGGGTACCAAGAGACCCAGTACTTC
CDR3 protein: CASSESGLAGYQETQYF

clone size: .
V gene: TRBV2
D gene: .
J gene: TRBJ1-5
CDR3 DNA: TGTGCCAGCAAAGGGGATGGCAATCAGCCCCAGCATTTT
CDR3 protein: CASKGDGNQPQHF

clone size: .
V gene: TRBV9
D gene: .
J gene: TRBJ1-4
CDR3 DNA: TGTGCCAGCAGCGCCCTCCAGGGGTCTAATGAAAAACTGTTTTTT
CDR3 protein: CASSALQGSNEKLFF

clone size: .
V gene: TRBV6-1
D gene: .
J gene: TRBJ2-7
CDR3 DNA: TGTGCCAGCAGTGAAGAACGAGTTACCTACGAGCAGTACTTC
CDR3 protein: CASSEERVTYEQYF

clone size: .
V gene: TRBV25-1
D gene: .
J gene: TRBJ1-1
CDR3 DNA: TGTGCCAGCAGTGCCCCTGGGACGGACACTGAAGCTTTCTTT
CDR3 protein: CASSAPGTDTEAFF

clone size: .
V gene: TRBV9
D gene: .
J gene: TRBJ2-2
CDR3 DNA: TGTGCCAGCAGCGTAGGGACGGACACCGGGGAGCTGTTTTTT
CDR3 protein: CASSVGTDTGELFF

clone size: .
V gene: TRBV4-1
D gene: .
J gene: TRBJ1-1
CDR3 DNA: TGCGCCAGCAGCGAAGGACTGCTAGTCGCTGAAGCTTTCTTT
CDR3 protein: CASSEGLLVAEAFF

clone size: .
V gene: TRBV29-1
D gene: .
J gene: TRBJ2-5
CDR3 DNA: TGCAGCGTTGTGCCACTATCCCAAGAGACCCAGTACTTC
CDR3 protein: CSVVPLSQETQYF

clone size: .
V gene: TRBV9
D gene: .
J gene: TRBJ1-2
CDR3 DNA: TGTGCCAGCAGCGTAGTCCCAGGGACTCTTAACTATGGCTACACCTTC
CDR3 protein: CASSVVPGTLNYGYTF

clone size: .
V gene: TRBV18
D gene: .
J gene: TRBJ1-1
CDR3 DNA: TGTGCCAGCTCACCACCGTCCAGCATGAACACTGAAGCTTTCTTT
CDR3 protein: CASSPPSSMNTEAFF

clone size: few
V gene: TRBV4-1
D gene: .
J gene: TRBJ1-1
CDR3 DNA: TGCGCCAGCAGCCATAGGGGGGACACTGAAGCTTTCTTT
CDR3 protein: CASSHRGDTEAFF

clone size: .
V gene: TRBV5-1
D gene: .
J gene: TRBJ2-7
CDR3 DNA: TGCGCCAGCAGCTTGGACAGTAGGTCCTACGAGCAGTACTTC
CDR3 protein: CASSLDSRSYEQYF

clone size: .
V gene: TRBV9
D gene: .
J gene: TRBJ1-2
CDR3 DNA: TGTGCCAGCAGCGTAGCTGATGGCTACACCTTC
CDR3 protein: CASSVADGYTF

clone size: once
V gene: TRBV10-1
D gene: .
J gene: TRBJ2-1
CDR3 DNA: TGCGCCAGCAGTGACTCGGGACTGGGGGGTGAGCAGTTCTTC
CDR3 protein: CASSDSGLGGEQFF

clone size: once
V gene: TRBV5-1
D gene: .
J gene: TRBJ1-3
CDR3 DNA: TGCGCCAGCAGCGTCGGTTTGGGGAACTCTGGAAACACCATATATTTT
CDR3 protein: CASSVGLGNSGNTIYF

clone size: .
V gene: TRBV9
D gene: TRBD2
J gene: TRBJ2-1
CDR3 DNA: TGTGCCAGCAGCCCATCTAGCGGGGGGGCCAAATACAATGAGCAGTTCTTC
CDR3 protein: CASSPSSGGAKYNEQFF

clone size: .
V gene: TRBV4-1
D gene: TRBD2
J gene: TRBJ2-1
CDR3 DNA: TGCGCCAGCAGCCAAGAAGGAGGTGGCGGGGGGGGAGCTTACAATGAGCAGTTCTTC
CDR3 protein: CASSQEGGGGGGAYNEQFF

clone size: .
V gene: TRBV25-1
D gene: .
J gene: TRBJ2-7
CDR3 DNA: TGTGCCAGCAGTGAATCCAGGTCCCTGTACTACGAGCAGTACTTC
CDR3 protein: CASSESRSLYYEQYF

clone size: .
V gene: TRBV19
D gene: TRBD1
J gene: TRBJ1-1
CDR3 DNA: TGTGCCACTGAAAGGGGACAGGCGAACACTGAAGCTTTCTTT
CDR3 protein: CATERGQANTEAFF

clone size: .
V gene: TRBV11-2
D gene: TRBD1
J gene: TRBJ2-7
CDR3 DNA: TGTGCCAGCAGCGATCCGGGACAGGTTTACGAGCAGTACTTC
CDR3 protein: CASSDPGQVYEQYF

clone size: .
V gene: TRBV29-1
D gene: .
J gene: TRBJ2-1
CDR3 DNA: TGCAGCGTTGACGGCGGGACTGGATACAATGAGCAGTTCTTC
CDR3 protein: CSVDGGTGYNEQFF

clone size: .
V gene: TRBV18
D gene: TRBD1
J gene: TRBJ2-2
CDR3 DNA: TGTGCCAGCTCACCGGGACAGGGGGCCATCGGGGAGCTGTTTTTT
CDR3 protein: CASSPGQGAIGELFF

clone size: .
V gene: TRBV5-4
D gene: TRBD1
J gene: TRBJ1-6
CDR3 DNA: TGTGCCAGCAGTTCGGGACAGACGAGCTCCTATAATTCACCCCTCCACTTT
CDR3 protein: CASSSGQTSSYNSPLHF

clone size: .
V gene: TRBV7-9
D gene: .
J gene: TRBJ1-1
CDR3 DNA: TGTGCCAGCAGCTCCCGAGGGACTGAAGCTTTCTTT
CDR3 protein: CASSSRGTEAFF

clone size: once
V gene: TRBV29-1
D gene: TRBD1
J gene: TRBJ1-4
CDR3 DNA: TGCAGCGTTGCTACCGGGACAGGAGTGAATGAAAAACTGTTTTTT
CDR3 protein: CSVATGTGVNEKLFF

clone size: .
V gene: TRBV2
D gene: .
J gene: TRBJ1-2
CDR3 DNA: TGTGCCAGCAGTGAGGTCCTAGCGGGTAAAGGCTACACCTTC
CDR3 protein: CASSEVLAGKGYTF

clone size: .
V gene: TRBV7-9
D gene: TRBD1
J gene: TRBJ2-3
CDR3 DNA: TGTGCCAGCAGCTTTCCCGGGACAGGGGGATCAGATACGCAGTATTTT
CDR3 protein: CASSFPGTGGSDTQYF

clone size: .
V gene: TRBV6-1
D gene: .
J gene: TRBJ2-3
CDR3 DNA: TGTGCCAGCACCCAAGAAGGGTTCACAGATACGCAGTATTTT
CDR3 protein: CASTQEGFTDTQYF

clone size: once
V gene: TRBV27
D gene: .
J gene: TRBJ2-3
CDR3 DNA: TGTGCCAGCAGTTTTTGGCCTAGCACAGATACGCAGTATTTT
CDR3 protein: CASSFWPSTDTQYF

clone size: .
V gene: TRBV6-5
D gene: TRBD1
J gene: TRBJ1-1
CDR3 DNA: TGTGCCAGCAGCGACAGGGGGCGACGGACTGAAGCTTTCTTT
CDR3 protein: CASSDRGRRTEAFF

clone size: .
V gene: TRBV28
D gene: .
J gene: TRBJ1-4
CDR3 DNA: TGTGCCAGCAGTTTGACGACAGGCAATGAAAAACTGTTTTTT
CDR3 protein: CASSLTTGNEKLFF